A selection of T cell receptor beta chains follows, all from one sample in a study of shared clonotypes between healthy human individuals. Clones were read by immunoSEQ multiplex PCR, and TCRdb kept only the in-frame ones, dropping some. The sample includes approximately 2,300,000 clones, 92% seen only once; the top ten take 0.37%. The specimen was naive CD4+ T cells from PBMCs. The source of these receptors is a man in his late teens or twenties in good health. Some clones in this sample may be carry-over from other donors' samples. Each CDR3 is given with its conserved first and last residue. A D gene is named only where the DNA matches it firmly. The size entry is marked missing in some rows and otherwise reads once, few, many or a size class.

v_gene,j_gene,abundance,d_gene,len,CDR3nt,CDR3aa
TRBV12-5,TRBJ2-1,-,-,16,TGTGCTAGTGGTCCCCTGGGGGCGATGTCCTACAATGAGCAGTTCTTC,CASGPLGAMSYNEQFF
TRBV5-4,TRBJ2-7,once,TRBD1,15,TGTGCCAGCAGCCCCAGACAGGGAAAAGCCTACGAGCAGTACTTC,CASSPRQGKAYEQYF
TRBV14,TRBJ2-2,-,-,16,TGTGCCAGCAGCCAAGTTCGTCCGGTGAACACCGGGGAGCTGTTTTTT,CASSQVRPVNTGELFF
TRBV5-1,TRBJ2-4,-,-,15,TGCGCCAGCAGCTTGGAGGCAGGGTTAGGGGACATTCAGTACTTC,CASSLEAGLGDIQYF
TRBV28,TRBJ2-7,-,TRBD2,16,TGTGCCAGCAGCCCCATCCTAGCGGGAGGGCCCTACGAGCAGTACTTC,CASSPILAGGPYEQYF
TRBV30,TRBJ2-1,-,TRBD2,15,TGTGCCTGGAGCCCGAATAGCGGGAGGGTCAATGAGCAGTTCTTC,CAWSPNSGRVNEQFF
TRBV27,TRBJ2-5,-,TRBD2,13,TGTGCCAGCAGAATAGCGGGAGAGGAGACCCAGTACTTC,CASRIAGEETQYF
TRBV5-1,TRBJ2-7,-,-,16,TGCGCCAGCAGCGCCCTTATGTCGGGAGTCTCCCACGAGCAGTACTTC,CASSALMSGVSHEQYF
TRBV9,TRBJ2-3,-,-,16,TGTGCCAGCAGCCCCAGGGACTCTCCTAGCACAGATACGCAGTATTTT,CASSPRDSPSTDTQYF
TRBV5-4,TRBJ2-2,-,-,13,TGTGCCAGCAGCTTGGATGGGGCCGGGGAGCTGTTTTTT,CASSLDGAGELFF
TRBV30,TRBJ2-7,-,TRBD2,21,TGTGCCTGGAGTGTACACTCTGGCGGTAGCGGGAGAAAAACGCCGCTCTACGAGCAGTACTTC,CAWSVHSGGSGRKTPLYEQYF
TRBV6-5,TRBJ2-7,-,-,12,TGTGCCAGCAGTGCTAACTCCTACGAGCAGTACTTC,CASSANSYEQYF
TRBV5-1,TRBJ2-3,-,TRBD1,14,TGCGCCAGCAGCTACGGACAGGGTCAGGATACGCAGTATTTT,CASSYGQGQDTQYF
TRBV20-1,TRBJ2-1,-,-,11,TGCAGTGCTCAAAGCTACAATGAGCAGTTCTTC,CSAQSYNEQFF
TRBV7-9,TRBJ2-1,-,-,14,TGTGCCAGCAGCCCTGGGGCAGGAAACAATGAGCAGTTCTTC,CASSPGAGNNEQFF
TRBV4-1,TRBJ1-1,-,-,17,TGCGCCAGCAGCCAAGATATTGGGCAGTCCGTGTCCACTGAAGCTTTCTTT,CASSQDIGQSVSTEAFF
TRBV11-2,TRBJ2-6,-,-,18,TGTGCCAGCAGCCCGGGACCGGGACTGACCTCTGGGGCCAACGTCCTGACTTTC,CASSPGPGLTSGANVLTF
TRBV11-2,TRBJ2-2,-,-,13,TGTGCCAGCAGCTTAGTAGACACCGGGGAGCTGTTTTTT,CASSLVDTGELFF
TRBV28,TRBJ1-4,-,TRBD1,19,TGTGCCAGCAGGGCACGGACAGGGGGTTGGGTGGCAACTAATGAAAAACTGTTTTTT,CASRARTGGWVATNEKLFF
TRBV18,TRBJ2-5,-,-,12,TGTGCCAGCTCGCCTCGCCAAGAGACCCAGTACTTC,CASSPRQETQYF
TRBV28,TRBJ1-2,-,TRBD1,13,TGTGCCAGCAGTCCCGGACAGGGAAACGGCTACACCTTC,CASSPGQGNGYTF
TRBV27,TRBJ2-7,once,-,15,TGTGCCAGCAGTTTAGACGGGACGGGCTCCTACGAGCAGTACTTC,CASSLDGTGSYEQYF
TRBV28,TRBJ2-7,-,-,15,TGTGCCAGCAGCATCGGCGGGACAGTACCCTACGAGCAGTACTTC,CASSIGGTVPYEQYF
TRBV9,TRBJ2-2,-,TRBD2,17,TGTGCCAGCAGCACACCCCTCCGGGGGGGGAACACCGGGGAGCTGTTTTTT,CASSTPLRGGNTGELFF
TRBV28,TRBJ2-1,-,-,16,TGTGCCACCCTGAGATTAGGCGAGGGCTCCTACAATGAGCAGTTCTTC,CATLRLGEGSYNEQFF
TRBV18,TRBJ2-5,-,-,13,TGTGCCAGCTCACCAAGTGCACGAGAGACCCAGTACTTC,CASSPSARETQYF
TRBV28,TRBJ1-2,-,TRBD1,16,TGTGCCAGCAGTCCCGGACAGGCCGGCGCTAACTATGGCTACACCTTC,CASSPGQAGANYGYTF
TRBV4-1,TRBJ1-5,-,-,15,TGCGCCAGCAGCCAAGTGCCGGTGAAGGATCAGCCCCAGCATTTT,CASSQVPVKDQPQHF
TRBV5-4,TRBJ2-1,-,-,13,TGTGCCAGCAGCTTGCCCCCTTACAATGAGCAGTTCTTC,CASSLPPYNEQFF
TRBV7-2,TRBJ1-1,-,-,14,TGTGCCAGCAGCTTATGGGTCCAAAACACTGAAGCTTTCTTT,CASSLWVQNTEAFF
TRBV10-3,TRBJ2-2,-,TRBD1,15,TGTGCCATCAGTAGACAGGGGGCAAACACCGGGGAGCTGTTTTTT,CAISRQGANTGELFF
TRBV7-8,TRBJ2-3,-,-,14,TGTGCCAGCAGCCCCGGGACCCACACAGATACGCAGTATTTT,CASSPGTHTDTQYF
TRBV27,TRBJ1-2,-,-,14,TGTGCCAGCAGTGGAGGACAGACGAACTATGGCTACACCTTC,CASSGGQTNYGYTF
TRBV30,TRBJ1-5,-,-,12,TGTGCCTGGAGTGCCGGACCCCTGGCCCAGCATTTT,CAWSAGPLAQHF
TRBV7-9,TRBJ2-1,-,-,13,TGTGCCAGCAGCCTCGGCTCCGGGGCGGAGCAGTTCTTC,CASSLGSGAEQFF
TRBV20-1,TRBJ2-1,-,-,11,TGCAGTGCTAGAGAGAGCAATGAGCAGTTCTTC,CSARESNEQFF
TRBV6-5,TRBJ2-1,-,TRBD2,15,TGTGCCAGCAGATCCGGGGCTAGCGGGAGCAATGAGCAGTTCTTC,CASRSGASGSNEQFF
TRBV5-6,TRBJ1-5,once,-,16,TGTGCCAGCAGCTTTGGAGGGATATATAGCAATCAGCCCCAGCATTTT,CASSFGGIYSNQPQHF
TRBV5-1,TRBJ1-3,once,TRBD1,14,TGCGCCAGTAGTTTACAGGGGAATGGAAACACCATATATTTT,CASSLQGNGNTIYF
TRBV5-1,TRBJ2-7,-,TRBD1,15,TGCGCCAGCAGCTTAACACAGGGGGGATTCTACGAGCAGTACTTC,CASSLTQGGFYEQYF
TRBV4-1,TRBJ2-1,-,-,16,TGCGCCAGCAGCCAAGGGAACCCGGGGTCCTACAATGAGCAGTTCTTC,CASSQGNPGSYNEQFF
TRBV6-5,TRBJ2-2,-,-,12,TGTGCCAGCAGGCCAGGGACCGGGGAGCTGTTTTTT,CASRPGTGELFF
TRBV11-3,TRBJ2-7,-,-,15,TGTGCCAGCAGCTCTGGACAGCAAGGACACTACGAGCAGTACTTC,CASSSGQQGHYEQYF
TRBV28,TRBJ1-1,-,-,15,TGTGCCAGCAGTTTTAGCTCGCGCCTACGGACTGAAGCTTTCTTT,CASSFSSRLRTEAFF
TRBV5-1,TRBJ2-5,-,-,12,TGCGCCAGCAGCACCCTCCAAGAGACCCAGTACTTC,CASSTLQETQYF
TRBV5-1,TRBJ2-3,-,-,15,TGCGCCAGCAGGGAGGCTGGAAGAAGCACAGATACGCAGTATTTT,CASREAGRSTDTQYF
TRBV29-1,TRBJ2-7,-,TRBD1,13,TGCAGCGTTGTCAGGACAGGGAGCCACGAGCAGTACTTC,CSVVRTGSHEQYF
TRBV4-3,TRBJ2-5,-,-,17,TGCGCCAGCAGCCAAGAAACTAGTAGGGACTTACAAGAGACCCAGTACTTC,CASSQETSRDLQETQYF
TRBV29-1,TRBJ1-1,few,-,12,TGCAGCGCCACACAGGACATCACTGAAGCTTTCTTT,CSATQDITEAFF
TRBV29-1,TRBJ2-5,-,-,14,TGCAGCGTTGGGGCCCGACTCCGGGCAGAGACCCAGTACTTC,CSVGARLRAETQYF
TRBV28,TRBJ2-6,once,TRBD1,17,TGTGCCAGCAGTTTATTCAGAACAGGGGTCGGGGCCAACGTCCTGACTTTC,CASSLFRTGVGANVLTF
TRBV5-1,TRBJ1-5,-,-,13,TGCGCCAGCAGCTTGGGTGACAATCAGCCCCAGCATTTT,CASSLGDNQPQHF
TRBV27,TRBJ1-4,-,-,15,TGTGCCAGCAGGAACAGGGCCTCAACTAATGAAAAACTGTTTTTT,CASRNRASTNEKLFF